The subject of this entry is one T cell receptor (beta chain). This sample stems from a study of blood T cell repertoires in COVID-19. Study information: The origin of the acute and convalescent COVID-19 samples was the United States, Italy and Spain.

The table came from immunoSEQ multiplex PCR; TCRdb's copy has only in-frame clones and leaves some out. The sample lists roughly 410,000 clones; more than 75% were seen once. The germline CDR1 and CDR2 sequences are LGHDT and YNNKEL (reference sequence). Germline trimming cut 5 bases from V and 4 bases from J; bases unmatched to any gene: 2. This CDR3 is built from 12 residues. This receptor was taken from a woman in her fifties or sixties with COVID-19, enrolled during active disease. This chain joins TRBV3-1 (or the pseudogene TRBV3-2) and TRBJ2-7; 7 bases map to TRBD1. The sequenced material came from peripheral blood. The CDR3 reads CASSKDRYEQYF. DNA for the CDR3: TGTGCCAGCAGCAAGGACAGGTACGAGCAGTACTTC.